This T cell receptor (beta chain) was documented in a study of T cells in tuberculosis. Study details: IGRA-negative adolescents, IGRA-positive adolescents with latent tuberculosis and adults with active tuberculosis formed this South African cohort. The study's findings and limits: Cases with active tuberculosis were adults, while controls were adolescents. Smaller distances to GMM-specific TCRs suggested their expansion in active tuberculosis.

Indicated time point: new active TB diagnosis, blood taken before or within 7 days of starting treatment. Active tuberculosis patients were new diagnoses, HIV-seronegative, South African, and aged 18 years or older. In the case of this clone: Its antigen is unknown.

Libraries were prepared by immunoSEQ multiplex PCR; TCRdb keeps only in-frame clonotypes and omits some of them. The sample shows 25,000 to 35,000 clones, around 92% of them seen only once. The sample in question was PBMCs, obtained at tuberculosis diagnosis. This clonotype originated in an adult with tuberculosis.

The CDR3 coding sequence is TGTGCCACCAGCAGAGAACAGTCGAATGCTGCCAAAAACATTCAGTACTTC. The encoded protein is CATSREQSNAAKNIQYF. J is TRBJ2-4 and V is TRBV15, with D hard to call. CDR3 length: 17 amino acids. V was pared by 0 bases and J by 1 base, with 13 bases between. The germline V gene has CDR1 LNHNV and CDR2 YYDKDF (reference sequence).